These T cell receptor beta chains were read from a single sample in a study of identical twins. One entry per CDR3 protein, called by TCRdb with MiXCR from the 5' RACE reads. The sample holds 500,000 or so distinct CDR3 sequences, roughly an eighth seen once. These data were also filed under a second study, of yellow fever vaccine responses in identical twins.

The source material was CD4+ T cells sorted from blood. The receptor source for this set is a woman under 30 in good health. Each CDR3 is given with its conserved first and last residue. The order of the fields is J gene, V gene, CDR3 protein.

TRBJ1-6	TRBV2	CASSESQHNSPLHF
TRBJ2-7	TRBV20-1	CSARDFGRGPYEQYF
TRBJ2-1	TRBV15	CATSKGTGANEQFF
TRBJ2-2	TRBV12-3/TRBV12-4	CTFSRGLASEPGTGELFF
TRBJ2-1	TRBV5-6	CASSMGLAGGYNEQFF
TRBJ2-7	TRBV6-2/TRBV6-3	CASSYRTGPYEQYF
TRBJ2-3	TRBV5-6	CASSGGDRILTDTQYF
TRBJ1-2	TRBV20-1	CSARDQGTHYGYTF
TRBJ2-7	TRBV11-2	CASSLVFSGTARVYEQYF
TRBJ1-1	TRBV5-1	CASSLAGQRNTEAFF
TRBJ2-7	TRBV20-1	CSATKTGAYEQYF
TRBJ2-5	TRBV12-3/TRBV12-4	CASSLLLLQETQYF
TRBJ2-3	TRBV12-3/TRBV12-4	CASSFQKGWSTDTQYF
TRBJ1-6	TRBV27	CASGARVNSPLHF
TRBJ2-3	TRBV6-5	CASSYRGGTTDTQYF
TRBJ2-1	TRBV4-3	CASNDGLAGVGEQFF
TRBJ2-1	TRBV7-2	CASSFEGTSGDDEQFF
TRBJ2-7	TRBV9	CASSVSVAGAYEQYF
TRBJ2-1	TRBV10-1	CASSERLGRNEQFF
TRBJ2-1	TRBV7-9	CASIADRAYNEQFF
TRBJ1-4	TRBV10-3	CAISESISATNEKLFF
TRBJ1-6	TRBV3-1	CASRTANSPLHF
TRBJ1-1	TRBV7-2	CASSIRQASMNTEAFF
TRBJ2-1	TRBV28	CASSWVEEQFF
TRBJ2-1	TRBV7-3	CASSPGTDSYNEQFF
TRBJ2-5	TRBV27	CASSTSSGPYQTQYF
TRBJ2-1	TRBV5-1	CACNGGAPTYNEQFF
TRBJ2-2	TRBV28	CASWSGVIAGELFF
TRBJ2-7	TRBV20-1	CSASSGIYEQYF
TRBJ2-7	TRBV5-4	CASSQPLREGHEQYF
TRBJ2-1	TRBV6-2/TRBV6-3	CVTQNSGSPNEQFF
TRBJ2-5	TRBV5-1	CASSLLLAGPETQYF